Below are 26 T cell receptor beta chains sequenced from a single sample in a study of cytomegalovirus exposure and HLA in healthy donors. PCR amplification relied on 60 Vbeta primers (plus 13 Jbeta primers). The data were produced by immunoSEQ multiplex PCR, yet TCRdb's version contains in-frame clones alone and is incomplete. The top ten clones hold about 6% of a sample with some 200,000 clones, 75% to 90% of them seen once. The sequenced material came from PBMCs. The receptors stem from a man in his forties in good health and CMV-seropositive.

This clone was counted once. As DNA, the CDR3 is TGTGCCAGCAGCTGGGTACCACCGGGACTCACACGGCACGAGCAGTACTTC. It codes for CASSWVPPGLTRHEQYF. The chain employs TRBV28 and TRBJ2-7, with D perhaps matching TRBD2 (6 bases). The germline gives CDR1 MDHEN, CDR2 SYDVKM. The CDR3 spans 17 residues. The ends were cut back, 6 bases at V and 5 bases at J, with 26 bases in the middle.

The J gene is TRBJ2-1, the V gene TRBV4-3; TRBD1 is a possible D gene (5 bases). Germline CDR1 LGHNA, CDR2 YSLEER. V was clipped by 1 base and J by 5 bases, with 9 bases between them. The length of the CDR3 is 14 residues. In nucleotides, the CDR3 is TGCGCCAGCAGCCAAGTGGGGCGGAACAATGAGCAGTTCTTC. It specifies CASSQVGRNNEQFF.

The chain uses TRBV11-3 and TRBJ2-5; 7 bases are a match to TRBD1. The J call may be mistaken, given a closer DNA end match to TRBJ2-7. CDR1 and CDR2 from the germline V gene are SGHNT and YENEEA. This CDR3 is built from 13 residues. CDR3 in DNA: TGTGCCAGCAGCTTTACAGGGGCGGGCGAGCAGTACTTC. Protein product: CASSFTGAGEQYF.

V and J are TRBV4-2 and TRBJ2-3; TRBD2 matches at 10 bases. V lost 0 bases to trimming and J lost 5 bases; unmatched junction nucleotides: 5. The CDR3 runs to 16 residues. Germline CDR1 reads LGHNA; CDR2 reads YNFKEQ. This CDR3 is CASSQDGGLARDTQYF. The DNA for the CDR3 is TGTGCCAGCAGCCAAGATGGGGGACTAGCGAGAGATACGCAGTATTTT.

The V and J genes are TRBV28 and TRBJ1-5, with no clear D. Per germline, CDR1 MDHEN and CDR2 SYDVKM. The CDR3 consists of 14 residues. The DNA for the CDR3 is TGTTCAACCGACATCGCCCTTAGCAATCAGCCCCAGCATTTT. Its translation: CSTDIALSNQPQHF.

This clone appeared once. The gene calls are TRBV6-5 and TRBJ2-7; 10 nucleotides match TRBD2. Looked up from germline, CDR1 is MNHEY and CDR2 is SVGAGI. The CDR3 sequence is 16 residues long. J gave up 3 bases and V 1 base, and 6 bases lay outside the gene matches. The CDR3 here is CASSYFLAGDLYEQYF. CDR3 DNA: TGTGCCAGCAGTTACTTCCTAGCGGGGGATCTCTACGAGCAGTACTTC.

V is TRBV5-1 and J is TRBJ1-1; no definite D call. This CDR3 is 15 amino acids long. Per germline, CDR1 SGHRS and CDR2 YFSETQ. V was trimmed by 4 bases and J by 0 bases, leaving 13 bases between them. The CDR3 here is CASSPGSVMNTEAFF. The CDR3 DNA reads as TGCGCCAGCAGCCCGGGGTCAGTCATGAACACTGAAGCTTTCTTT.

CDR3 DNA sequence: TGCGCCAGCAGCTTAACCGGGACTACCAATGAGCAGTTCTTC. This translates into CASSLTGTTNEQFF. V gene TRBV4-1 combines with J gene TRBJ2-1; 7 bases are a match to TRBD2. Germline CDR1 reads MGHRA; CDR2 reads YSYEKL. V lost 5 bases, J lost 6 bases, and 7 bases stayed unmatched. The CDR3 runs to 14 residues.

The chain uses TRBV7-9 and TRBJ2-7; 7 nucleotides agree with TRBD1. Germline V gives CDR1 SEHNR, CDR2 FQNEAQ (reference sequence). The CDR3 covers 14 residues. V shed 5 bases and J 0 bases; nucleotides not matched to a gene: 4. The CDR3 region is CASSLTGRSYEQYF. The CDR3 DNA follows: TGTGCCAGCAGCCTGACAGGGCGCTCCTACGAGCAGTACTTC. The full variable domain, its missing parts supplied by reference TRBV7-9 and TRBJ2-7, is DTGVSQNPRHKITKRGQNVTFRCDPISEHNRLYWYRQTLGQGPEFLTYFQNEAQLEKSRLLSDRFSAERPKGSFSTLEIQRTEQGDSAMYLCASSLTGRSYEQYFGPGTRLTVT.

A few counts support this clone. The V and J genes are TRBV6-4 and TRBJ2-3, with 10 bases fitting TRBD2. The CDR3 is 16 amino acids. The trim removed 3 bases at V and 4 bases at J, leaving 7 bases unmatched. Germline V lookup: CDR1 MRHNA, CDR2 SNTAGT. CDR3 nucleotides: TGTGCCAGCAGTGAGAGAGCGGGGGGGCCCCCAGATACGCAGTATTTT. Translation gives CASSERAGGPPDTQYF.

In nucleotides, the CDR3 is TGCGCCAGCAGTAAACAGTCCTATGGCTACACCTTC. Translating gives CASSKQSYGYTF. This sequence joins TRBV5-1 and TRBJ1-2; no firm D call. Trimming cost V 5 bases and J 4 bases, with 9 bases left between them. Per germline, CDR1 SGHRS and CDR2 YFSETQ. The CDR3 runs 12 residues.

This chain links TRBV6-6 with TRBJ2-3; a possible D gene is TRBD2 (6 bases). V was shortened by 5 bases and J by 1 base, with 16 bases between the two germline ends. The CDR3 contains 16 residues. Looked up from germline, CDR1 is MNHNY and CDR2 is SVGAGI (reference sequence). CDR3 coding DNA: TGTGCCAGCAGTGGAGGGGCCGGGCGGGGCACAGATACGCAGTATTTT. This gives the protein CASSGGAGRGTDTQYF.

In this sample, this clone turned up once. V is TRBV9 and J is TRBJ2-2; D not certain. The ends were cut back, 0 bases at V and 0 bases at J, with 6 bases in the middle. Germline lookup yields CDR1 SGDLS and CDR2 YYNGEE. The CDR3 is made up of 15 amino acids. CDR3: CASSVGDANTGELFF. Written as DNA, the CDR3 is TGTGCCAGCAGCGTAGGCGATGCGAACACCGGGGAGCTGTTTTTT. The entire variable domain, with the rest obtained from reference TRBV9 and TRBJ2-2, is as follows: DSGVTQTPKHLITATGQRVTLRCSPRSGDLSVYWYQQSLDQGLQFLIQYYNGEERAKGNILERFSAQQFPDLHSELNLSSLELGDSALYFCASSVGDANTGELFFGEGSRLTVL.

This chain uses TRBV18 with TRBJ2-4; weak D call: TRBD1 (6 bases). Deletions cut 5 bases from V and 4 bases from J, with 12 bases between. CDR1 and CDR2 (germline): KGHSH, LQKENI. The CDR3 runs 14 residues. The CDR3 bases are TGTGCCAGCTCAGAGGGGACACAAAAAAACATTCAGTACTTC. Residues: CASSEGTQKNIQYF.

Written as DNA, the CDR3 is TGTGCTAGTGGTTTGGTACATACTGAAGCTTTCTTT. The encoded protein is CASGLVHTEAFF. The rearrangement uses TRBV12-5 and TRBJ1-1; no definite D call. The germline V and J ends were trimmed by 0 bases and 5 bases, with 4 bases remaining between them. Per germline, CDR1 LGHNT and CDR2 FRNRAP. This CDR3 has 12 residues.

The chain is built from TRBV5-1 and TRBJ2-1, with D possibly TRBD1 on 8 matching bases. Germline CDR1 and CDR2: SGHRS and YFSETQ. This CDR3 contains 14 residues. With 1 base removed from V and 8 bases from J, the gap between germline ends came to 13 bases. CDR3 in DNA: TGCGCCAGCAGCTTGATCACAGGGGGGGATGAGCAGTTCTTC. Translated, it gives CASSLITGGDEQFF.

The gene calls are TRBV29-1 and TRBJ2-5, with 12 positions matching TRBD1. V was pared by 6 bases and J by 1 base, with 6 bases of the junction left unmatched. This CDR3 has 15 residues. The germline V gene has CDR1 SQVTM and CDR2 ANQGSEA. As DNA, the CDR3 is TGCAGCGTCCGGGACAGGGGGCTCCCCCAAGAGACCCAGTACTTC. Translation: CSVRDRGLPQETQYF. Together with reference TRBV29-1 and TRBJ2-5, the CDR3 gives the full variable domain: SAVISQKPSRDICQRGTSLTIQCQVDSQVTMMFWYRQQPGQSLTLIATANQGSEATYESGFVIDKFPISRPNLTFSTLTVSNMSPEDSSIYLCSVRDRGLPQETQYFGPGTRLLVL.

The chain is built from TRBV5-4 and TRBJ2-2, with D possibly TRBD2 on 5 matching bases. CDR3 size: 15 residues. Germline CDR1 reads SGHNT; CDR2 reads YYREEE (reference sequence). V lost 2 bases to trimming and J lost 4 bases, with 12 bases between them. CDR3 sequence: CASSLGSEPTGELFF. In DNA, the CDR3 is TGTGCCAGCAGCTTAGGGAGCGAACCCACCGGGGAGCTGTTTTTT.

J is TRBJ1-1 and V is TRBV19; 8 bases are a match to TRBD1. The length of the CDR3 is 16 residues. Germline values: CDR1 LNHDA, CDR2 SQIVND (reference sequence). After removal of 6 bases from V and 3 bases from J, the junction contained 12 bases not matched to a gene. In DNA, the CDR3 is TGTGCCAGTAGGAGGGGCAGGGGGCTGAGAGACACTGAAGCTTTCTTT. It translates to CASRRGRGLRDTEAFF.

The CDR3 sequence is CASSERTRADSYNEQFF. CDR3 bases: TGTGCCAGCAGTGAAAGGACGCGGGCCGACTCCTACAATGAGCAGTTCTTC. V is TRBV2 and J is TRBJ2-1; D may be TRBD2 (5 bases). CDR1 and CDR2 (germline): SNHLY, FYNNEI. CDR3 length: 17 amino acids. V was trimmed by 2 bases and J by 0 bases, leaving 14 bases between them.

The chain has TRBV7-2 and TRBJ1-4; perhaps TRBD1 as D (6 bases). V was cut by 1 base and J by 8 bases, with 17 bases left in between. The length of the CDR3 is 16 residues. Germline V gene lookup returns CDR1 SGHTA and CDR2 FQGNSA. The CDR3 DNA reads TGTGCCAGCAGCTTAGATGACAGGCGTTACGAGGAAAAACTGTTTTTT. The encoded protein is CASSLDDRRYEEKLFF.

The chain joins TRBV6-6 to TRBJ1-5; D gene unclear. Trimming took off 5 bases at V and 3 bases at J, with 11 bases between the two ends. The germline V gene encodes CDR1 MNHNY and CDR2 SVGAGI (reference sequence). CDR3 size: 14 residues. CDR3 loop: CASSPTVINQPQHF. The CDR3 nucleotides read TGTGCCAGCAGTCCCACAGTGATCAATCAGCCCCAGCATTTT.

This clone was picked up one time. The rearrangement joins TRBV9 to TRBJ2-1; 8 bases are shared with TRBD2. CDR1 is SGDLS, CDR2 YYNGEE, per germline. V trimming: 3 bases; J trimming: 7 bases; junction bases outside the gene matches: 9. The CDR3 has 15 residues. The CDR3 reads CASSAGGHSPNEQFF. Here the CDR3 DNA reads TGTGCCAGCAGCGCGGGGGGGCATAGTCCAAATGAGCAGTTCTTC.

The chain couples TRBV5-6 to TRBJ1-2, with 7 positions matching TRBD1. The CDR3 covers 17 residues. Germline-derived CDR1 and CDR2 are SGHDT and YYEEEE. The J segment lost 7 bases and the V segment lost 0 bases, leaving 15 bases of the junction unmatched. CDR3 region: CASSLGIVGQGVRGYTF. For the CDR3, the DNA is TGTGCCAGCAGCTTGGGTATTGTCGGGCAGGGGGTGCGTGGCTACACCTTC.

This sequence joins TRBV5-6 and TRBJ1-1; D is ambiguous. This CDR3 spans 17 amino acids. V lost 2 bases to trimming and J lost 5 bases, with 22 bases between them. Germline V lookup: CDR1 SGHDT, CDR2 YYEEEE. The CDR3 DNA is TGTGCCAGCAGCTTCAATCTTGGCCCTGGAAGCGGGACTGAAGCTTTCTTT. Amino acid sequence: CASSFNLGPGSGTEAFF.

This clone occurred once. The chain links TRBV2 to TRBJ1-1; no firm D call. Germline V gives CDR1 SNHLY, CDR2 FYNNEI. This CDR3 is 13 amino acids long. V lost 6 bases to trimming and J lost 1 base, with 9 bases between them. DNA for the CDR3: TGTGCCAGCAGGTTCGGGTGGAACACTGAAGCTTTCTTT. It is translated as CASRFGWNTEAFF.